The sequence of this T cell receptor beta chain was determined in a study of cytomegalovirus exposure and HLA in healthy donors listed by TCRdb under 2017. Regarding the complete study: An earlier analysis of around 600 of the donors reported 250 to 350 Gb of sequence data and some 100 million unique TCR beta sequences from around 200 million T cells. An early release that covered fewer than 800 HLA-typed donors contained approximately 290 gigabases of sequencing data and 70 million to 100 million unique TCR sequences. Among the roughly 380 genotyped donors, around 81% belonged to the genetic ancestry cluster associated with self-reported Caucasian donors. The study aimed to test whether cataloging public T cell receptors could reveal signatures of past pathogen exposure. Using immunosequencing, the study profiled T cell repertoires from around 670 subjects and related those repertoires to cytomegalovirus serostatus. In addition to the first cohort of 666 subjects, a separate validation cohort of 120 different subjects was used. The study combined high-throughput TCR immunosequencing, statistical association of individual TCRs with disease status, and machine learning to predict cytomegalovirus infection status. A later analysis re-analyzed previously published TCR beta repertoires from roughly 630 donors and added high-resolution HLA genotyping to study TCR occurrence patterns. The later analysis used no new phenotypic data to find candidate immune exposures, relying instead on TCR beta sequences and their occurrence across donors. An earlier analysis of 500 to 750 of the donors applied high-throughput TCR beta sequencing to assess whether each TCR beta V gene segment acted as functional or pseudogenic. Donor age, sex, ethnicity and CMV serostatus were collected together with the repertoire data. A later genetic analysis took genome-wide SNP genotypes for about 55% of the 666 donors and used that subset as a discovery cohort. Every repertoire in the discovery cohort had been generated on one and the same sequencing platform. Both class I and class II loci were covered by HLA typing, at four-digit resolution. Typing coverage varied by locus: 629-630 donors for A, B, C, DRB1 and DQB1; 500 to 550 for DQA1; 600 to 610 for DPA1; 450 to 480 for DPB1. Five DR-DQ haplotypes were handled as single units for association and clustering because linkage in the cohort was strong. Among almost 400 genotyped donors of the cohort, an average of approximately 230,000 unique TCR beta nucleotide sequences were sequenced per donor, roughly a sixth of them non-productive. What the authors observed across the whole study: A later genetic analysis associated a missense DCLRE1C variant with V-gene and J-gene trimming of TCR beta chains, and an independent cohort replicated the association. The classifier was reported to diagnose cytomegalovirus status with high specificity and sensitivity in both the original cohort and the validation cohort. According to a later analysis, parvovirus B19, influenza, CMV and Epstein-Barr virus appeared linked to several top co-occurrence clusters. Correlated functional status among segregating V segments might be attributable to linkage disequilibrium, but an unknown experimental factor could not be ruled out. The sequencing pipeline was judged likely to have produced a cluster of highly shared sequence variants as a technical artifact. The study gave a list of under 200 TCR beta chains associated with cytomegalovirus. Compared with equally common non-associated chains, HLA-associated TCR beta chains in a later analysis were more clonally expanded and had lower generation probabilities. Because some donors lacked HLA typing at each locus, the association tests relied only on the typed subset. An earlier analysis of around 600 of the donors showed that most TCR beta V segments appeared in productive rearrangements either about 87% or about 30% of the time, which broadly matched IMGT annotations. According to a later genetic analysis, donors in an Asian-associated ancestry cluster had fewer N-insertions in productive TCRs than the approximately 710-donor mean. The presence/absence analyses assumed that sequencing depth was roughly uniform across donors, and that assumption may not be true. Assigning TCR associations to individual alleles was difficult when HLA alleles, especially DR and DQ, strongly co-occurred. The authors suggested that the approach could potentially be generalized to other disease states and immunological phenotypes. Because counts were too low, more than 15 rarely observed V segments, including chromosome 9 orphons, were left out of the earlier analysis of about 500 of the donors. For the cohort, immune exposure information was limited to CMV serostatus. Three of the identified cytomegalovirus-associated TCR beta chains were confirmed in vitro to be specific for cytomegalovirus antigens. A later analysis found that most CMV-associated TCR beta chains appeared HLA-restricted, with HLA associations seemingly driven largely by CMV exposure. Some IMGT-functional V segments, including TRBV6-2 and TRBV6-3, could not be told apart with the 87-base-pair reads, so those segments were excluded. The cohort was sequenced for TCR beta chains only, and without alpha or paired-chain data the features that could be detected were limited. According to a later analysis, TCR association rates differed among HLA loci, with DRB1 alleles showing the most associated TCRs and HLA-C alleles showing the fewest. Across donors, most TCR sequences were observed very rarely, whereas some public TCRs were present in many individuals. A further reported finding was that TCR beta sequences accurately predicted the HLA-A and HLA-B alleles for most subjects in the first cohort. A later analysis associated 15,000 to 20,000 TCR beta sequences with specific HLA alleles at a false discovery rate of 0.05.

The cohort consisted of some 670 healthy bone marrow donors. All cohort members were sampled while nominally healthy, although unrecorded immune exposures were likely present. The donor was CMV seropositive and was included in the group of 250 to 300 seropositive cohort members. A peripheral blood sample was provided by each donor, and peripheral blood mononuclear cells were used for TCR beta sequencing. The Qiagen DNeasy Blood Extraction Kit was used to extract genomic DNA from the blood cell samples. Library construction relied on the immunoSEQ multiplex PCR assay. A mixture of 60 forward primers for TCR Vbeta segments and 13 reverse primers for TCR Jbeta segments was used in the multiplex PCR. The CDR3 region of rearranged TCR beta genes was amplified from genomic DNA with a multiplex PCR assay. The amplified TCR beta libraries were sequenced on the Illumina HiSeq System as 87-base-pair reads. For the original study's pipeline: Across the 500 to 700 repertoires, a later analysis counted 80 million or so unique TCR beta chains, roughly 11 million of which were shared by at least two donors. Raw reads were error-corrected and collapsed into unique sequences by a nearest-neighbor algorithm in which closely related sequences were merged to remove PCR and sequencing errors. Alignment of CDR3 sequences to IMGT reference sequences was used to assign V, D and J gene segments. For a sequence to be retained, at least a six-nucleotide match to both a V gene segment and a J gene segment was required. Rearrangements were classified as productive when the CDR3 lacked stop codons and remained in frame with V and J, and all other rearrangements were classified as non-productive. CDR3 was defined according to IMGT convention as the region running from the second conserved V-encoded cysteine to the conserved J-encoded phenylalanine. The earlier analysis of 587 of the donors excluded any sequence lacking an unambiguous match to a single V gene segment. An earlier analysis of 587 of the donors called V segments functional above 56.7% productive rearrangements and segregating when the between-donor standard deviation exceeded 5%. To diagnose cytomegalovirus status from the catalog of TCR beta chain sequences, a statistical classification framework was built. In a later analysis, V and J genes were assigned by comparing TCR nucleotide sequences against IMGT/GENE-DB human TR gene sequences. A later analysis assigned CDR3 sequences and most-parsimonious VDJ recombination scenarios with the TCRdist pipeline. In a later analysis, every TCR beta chain was defined by the combination of its CDR3 amino acid sequence and its V-gene family, and reads without a unique V-gene family were dropped. To address suspected cross-contamination and a sequencing artifact, a later analysis removed 450 to 700 highly shared, low-generation-probability nucleotide sequences. In a later analysis, a clonal expansion index for each public chain was calculated from normalized within-repertoire ranks of inferred template counts. A later analysis computed generation probabilities with a VDJ recombination model fitted to out-of-frame rearrangements, and checked the results against IGoR. Hypergeometric tests were used in a later analysis to score TCR-TCR, TCR-HLA and TCR-CMV co-occurrence, with a repertoire-size bias correction applied to the TCR pairs. A later analysis estimated false discovery rates by permuting HLA or CMV assignments 20 times. A later analysis grouped co-occurring TCRs with DBSCAN, adding TCRdist sequence similarity when clustering within HLA-allele-positive subsets. For co-occurrence clustering, repertoires with fewer than 30,000 or more than 120,000 public chains were excluded, along with about five repertoires with anomalous nucleotide sharing. TCRdb holds this immuneACCESS table with in-frame rearrangements only. Some clones are missing; in checked studies, unresolved V genes explain under half, and the rest has no known cause. For V, J and clone size, that table is used; D and trimming come from the DNA. The sample includes more than 85,000 clones, with about 75% observed a single time. The ten largest clones capture 13% to 15% of the sample.

Note on this clone: The clone's antigen remains unknown. Per-base qualities were not stored, and no clone one base away is much larger.

Taken from cysteine to phenylalanine, the CDR3 has 12 residues. Kept here is only the CDR3 DNA, which spans 36 bases and is read in frame from base 1. V and J are truncated by 3 bases and 6 bases respectively, leaving an intervening sequence of 10 bases. From a lookup of the germline V gene, CDR1 and CDR2 are SGHRS and YFSETQ. This receptor was obtained from a male donor in good health and CMV-seropositive. Sequences were obtained from PBMCs. The V and J genes are TRBV5-1 and TRBJ2-7, with a weak D call of TRBD1 (6 bases match). The CDR3 has the sequence CASSSGQLEQYF. The DNA sequence is TGCGCCAGCAGCTCCGGACAGCTCGAGCAGTACTTC.